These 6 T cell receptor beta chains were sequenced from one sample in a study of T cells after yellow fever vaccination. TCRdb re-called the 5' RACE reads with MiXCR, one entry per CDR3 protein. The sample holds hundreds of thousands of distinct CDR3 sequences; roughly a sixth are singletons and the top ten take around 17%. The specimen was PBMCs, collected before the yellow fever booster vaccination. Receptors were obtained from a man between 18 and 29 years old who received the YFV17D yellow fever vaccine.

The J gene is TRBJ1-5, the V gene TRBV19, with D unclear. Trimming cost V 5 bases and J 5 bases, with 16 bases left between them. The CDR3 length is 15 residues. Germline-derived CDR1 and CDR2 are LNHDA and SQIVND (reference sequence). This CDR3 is CASSLREGYHQPQHF. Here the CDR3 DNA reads TGTGCCAGTAGTCTCCGGGAGGGTTACCATCAGCCCCAGCATTTT.

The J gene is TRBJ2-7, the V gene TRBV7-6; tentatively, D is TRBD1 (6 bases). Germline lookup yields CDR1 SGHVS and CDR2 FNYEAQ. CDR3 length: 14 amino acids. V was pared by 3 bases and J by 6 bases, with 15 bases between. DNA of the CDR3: TGTGCCAGCAGCTTCAAGAGCAGAGGGGGCGAGCAGTACTTC. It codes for CASSFKSRGGEQYF.

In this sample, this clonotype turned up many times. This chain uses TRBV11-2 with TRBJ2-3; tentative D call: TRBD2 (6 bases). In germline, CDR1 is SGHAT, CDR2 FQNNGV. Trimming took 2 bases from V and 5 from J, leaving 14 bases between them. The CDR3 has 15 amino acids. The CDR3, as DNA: TGTGCCAGCAGCTTATGGGGTTCAGCGGGAGATACGCAGTATTTT. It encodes CASSLWGSAGDTQYF.

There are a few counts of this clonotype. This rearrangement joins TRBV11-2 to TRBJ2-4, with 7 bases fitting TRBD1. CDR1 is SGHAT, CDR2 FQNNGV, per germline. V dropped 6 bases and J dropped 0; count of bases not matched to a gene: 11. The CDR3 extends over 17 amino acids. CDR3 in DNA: TGTGCCAGCAGACACGTACAGGGGCCACTAGCCAAAAACATTCAGTACTTC. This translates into CASRHVQGPLAKNIQYF. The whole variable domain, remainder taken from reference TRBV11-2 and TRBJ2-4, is EAGVAQSPRYKIIEKRQSVAFWCNPISGHATLYWYQQILGQGPKLLIQFQNNGVVDDSQLPKDRFSAERLKGVDSTLKIQPAKLEDSAVYLCASRHVQGPLAKNIQYFGAGTRLSVL.

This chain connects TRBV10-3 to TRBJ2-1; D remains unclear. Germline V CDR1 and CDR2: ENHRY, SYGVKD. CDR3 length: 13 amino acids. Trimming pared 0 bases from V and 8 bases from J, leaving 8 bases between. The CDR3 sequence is CAISESTGYEQFF. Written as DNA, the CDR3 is TGTGCCATCAGTGAGTCCACTGGCTATGAGCAGTTCTTC.

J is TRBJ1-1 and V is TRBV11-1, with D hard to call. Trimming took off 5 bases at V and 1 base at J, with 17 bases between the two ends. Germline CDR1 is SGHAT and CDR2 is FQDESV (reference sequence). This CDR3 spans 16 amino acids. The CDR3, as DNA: TGTGCCAGCAGCCGAAACAGTAATAGACGGAACACTGAAGCTTTCTTT. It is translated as CASSRNSNRRNTEAFF.